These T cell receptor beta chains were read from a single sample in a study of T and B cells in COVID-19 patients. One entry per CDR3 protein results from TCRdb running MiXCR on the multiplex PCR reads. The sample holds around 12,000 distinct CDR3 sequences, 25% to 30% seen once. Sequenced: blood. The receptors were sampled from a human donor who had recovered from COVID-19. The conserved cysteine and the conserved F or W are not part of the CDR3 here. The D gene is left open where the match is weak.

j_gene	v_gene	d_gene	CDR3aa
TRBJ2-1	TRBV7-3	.	ASSLGGTYNEQF
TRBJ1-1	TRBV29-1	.	SVEGRQVTNTEAF
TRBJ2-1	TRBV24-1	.	ATSGRGSYNEQF
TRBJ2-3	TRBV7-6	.	ASFRGVSSTDTQY
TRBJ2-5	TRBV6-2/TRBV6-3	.	ASIFAGEETQY
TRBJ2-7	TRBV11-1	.	ASSPTHTYEQY
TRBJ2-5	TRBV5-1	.	ATANLKSPTQY
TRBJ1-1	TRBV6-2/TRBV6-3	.	ASSYSGNTVAF
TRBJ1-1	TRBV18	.	ASSPPSAGVGTEAF
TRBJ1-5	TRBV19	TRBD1	ASSRTGARNQPQH
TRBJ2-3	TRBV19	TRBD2	ASSSRGTSGRSDTQY
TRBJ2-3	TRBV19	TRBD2	ASSKVAGLQDTQY
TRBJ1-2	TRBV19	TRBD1	ASSGDRDRYGYT